This note documents a single T cell receptor (beta chain) sequence. The antigen is not known. The data were taken from a study of graft-versus-host responses after intestinal transplantation. Across the whole study: All recipients were transplanted with multivisceral, liver-intestinal, or isolated intestinal grafts. Following induction with anti-thymocyte globulin, all recipients were given tacrolimus and steroids for about 3 years.

This CDR3 spans 12 amino acids. V was pared by 3 bases and J by 2 bases, with 4 bases between. The germline gives CDR1 MDHEN, CDR2 SYDVKM. The assay was immunoSEQ multiplex PCR, and TCRdb's table has in-frame clones only and misses some. The table records 95,000 to 150,000 clones, around 95% of them present only once. Study-wide findings and caveats: Levels of circulating GvH clones at their peak were associated with early post-transplant HvG declines. Researchers found GvH clones in recipient marrow, and some showed up first in ileum or blood.

The sequence came from a human donor who received an intestinal transplant. The chain employs TRBV28 and TRBJ1-1; D not certain. The material sequenced was unstimulated CD8+ T cells sorted from spleen or lymph node cells, taken before intestinal transplant. The CDR3 DNA reads TGTGCCAGCAGTTTTTTCAACACTGAAGCTTTCTTT. Its protein is CASSFFNTEAFF. Full variable domain (outside the CDR3, taken from reference TRBV28 and TRBJ1-1): DVKVTQSSRYLVKRTGEKVFLECVQDMDHENMFWYRQDPGLGLRLIYFSYDVKMKEKGDIPEGYSVSREKKERFSLILESASTNQTSMYLCASSFFNTEAFFGQGTRLTVV.